Sequencing of this TCR beta chain was carried out in a study of PD-L1 blockade in urothelial cancer. Whole-study context: From 2014, patients received atezolizumab, given as 1,200 mg intravenously every 3 weeks.

Study results and limitations: TCR clonality was measured in pretreatment peripheral blood. Clonality below the median predicted better survival.

Sample numbers ranged from 1 to 8 per patient, encompassing pretreatment and on-treatment collections. Profiled with immunoSEQ multiplex PCR; TCRdb holds only in-frame clones, not every one. In the table there are some 97,000 clones, approximately 91% of which are singletons. The CDR3 length is 16 residues. Germline V gene data show CDR1 as MGHRA and CDR2 as YSYEKL. Trimming removed 2 bases from V and 3 bases from J, with 16 bases in between. Comments on this clone: Its cognate antigen is unknown.

V gene TRBV4-1 combines with J gene TRBJ1-2; no clear D. The TCR sequence derives from a woman of 80 years or more with urothelial cancer. The specimen was PBMCs, collected around atezolizumab (anti-PD-L1) treatment. CDR3 nucleotide sequence: TGCGCCAGCAGCCAACGAGACACAATCTGGCACTATGGCTACACCTTC. Residues: CASSQRDTIWHYGYTF.